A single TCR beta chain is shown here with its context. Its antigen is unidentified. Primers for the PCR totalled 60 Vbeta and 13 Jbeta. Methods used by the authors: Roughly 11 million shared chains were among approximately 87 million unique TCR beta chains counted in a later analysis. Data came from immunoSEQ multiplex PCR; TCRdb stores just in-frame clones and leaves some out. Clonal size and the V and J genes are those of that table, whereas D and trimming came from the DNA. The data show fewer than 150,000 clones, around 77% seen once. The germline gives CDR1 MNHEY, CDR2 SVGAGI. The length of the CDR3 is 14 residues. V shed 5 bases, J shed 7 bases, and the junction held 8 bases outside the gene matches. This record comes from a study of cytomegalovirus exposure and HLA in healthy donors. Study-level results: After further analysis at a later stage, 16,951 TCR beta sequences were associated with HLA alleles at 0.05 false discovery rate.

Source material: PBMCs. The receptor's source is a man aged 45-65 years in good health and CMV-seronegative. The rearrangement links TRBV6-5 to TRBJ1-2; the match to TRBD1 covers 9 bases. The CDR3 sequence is CASSQGQGRCGYTF. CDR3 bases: TGTGCCAGCAGTCAGGGACAGGGTCGTTGTGGCTACACCTTC.